Listed here are 4 T cell receptor beta chains from one sample, sequenced in a study of blood T cell repertoires in COVID-19. Profiled with immunoSEQ multiplex PCR; TCRdb holds only in-frame clones, not every one. The sample lists just under 90,000 clones; roughly 84% were seen once. Sample: peripheral blood. The receptor source for this set is a woman older than 75 with acute or convalescent COVID-19.

This chain uses TRBV21-1 with TRBJ1-5. TRBV21-1 is designated a pseudogene. The CDR3 length is 13 residues. DNA of the CDR3: TGTGCCAGCAGCATTGGACGGGACTTCCACCCCGAATTT. It is translated as CASSIGRDFHPEF.

The chain has TRBV15 and TRBJ2-5; 8 bases line up with TRBD2. The CDR3 spans 16 residues. Germline V gives CDR1 LNHNV, CDR2 YYDKDF (reference sequence). V trimming: 1 base; J trimming: 0 bases; junction bases outside the gene matches: 4. The CDR3 DNA is TGTGCCACCAGCAGAGGAACGGGGGGGTACCAAGAGACCCAGTACTTC. It yields the protein CATSRGTGGYQETQYF. Variable domain in full (rest from reference TRBV15 and TRBJ2-5): DAMVIQNPRYQVTQFGKPVTLSCSQTLNHNVMYWYQQKSSQAPKLLFHYYDKDFNNEADTPDNFQSRRPNTSFCFLDIRSPGLGDTAMYLCATSRGTGGYQETQYFGPGTRLLVL.

The chain is built from TRBV5-1 and TRBJ1-1; 7 bases map to TRBD1. J gave up 4 bases and V 4 bases, and 4 bases lay outside the gene matches. The CDR3 sequence is 13 residues long. Germline V lookup: CDR1 SGHRS, CDR2 YFSETQ. The CDR3 DNA sequence: TGCGCCAGCAGCGCCGACAGGGTCACTGAAGCTTTCTTT. It encodes CASSADRVTEAFF.

This clone has a single count. The J gene is TRBJ1-1, the V gene TRBV18, with 9 bases that match TRBD1. The CDR3 runs 15 residues. Germline CDR1 reads KGHSH; CDR2 reads LQKENI. V was clipped by 0 bases and J by 5 bases; unmatched bases: 4. CDR3 nucleotide sequence: TGTGCCAGCTCACCACCGACAGGGGGGGGGACTGAAGCTTTCTTT. As protein: CASSPPTGGGTEAFF.